This T cell receptor (beta chain) was sequenced during a study of blood T cell repertoires in COVID-19. Across the study: From T cells, B-cell-depleted T cells, or PBMCs came the material, which was cDNA or gDNA.

Using immunoSEQ multiplex PCR, the repertoire was profiled, and TCRdb retains in-frame clones only, with some absent. The sample consists of around 140,000 clones, roughly 80% of them appearing once. Germline CDR1 SGHVS, CDR2 FNYEAQ. CDR3 length: 15 amino acids. The germline V and J ends were trimmed by 1 base and 5 bases, with 12 bases remaining between them. This clonotype originated in a man between 65 and 80 years old who had recovered from COVID-19. Sequencing used peripheral blood. The chain employs TRBV7-6 and TRBJ2-1; the D gene is possibly TRBD2 (5 bases). The CDR3: CASSLDPSSDNEQFF. CDR3 in DNA: TGTGCCAGCAGCTTAGACCCTAGCTCAGACAATGAGCAGTTCTTC.